The clone carrying this T cell receptor beta chain showed up just a few times. This sample was included in a study of early T cells in non-severe SARS-CoV-2 infection. TCRdb called the 5' RACE reads again in MiXCR, with one record for every CDR3 protein. The sample yields fewer than 120,000 distinct CDR3 sequences, roughly 12% seen once. The source was whole blood, collected at baseline. This receptor was identified in an adult who was a healthcare worker with PCR-confirmed SARS-CoV-2 infection or an uninfected control (not recorded which).

CDR3: CASTPGSSGYTF. CDR3 sequence (DNA): TGTGCCAGCACTCCAGGGAGTTCTGGCTACACCTTC. This chain links TRBV12-3 or TRBV12-4 with TRBJ1-2; perhaps TRBD1 as D (5 bases). The CDR3 runs to 12 residues. The germline V and J ends were trimmed by 7 bases and 7 bases, with 13 bases remaining between them.